This TCR beta chain appears in the sequencing data of a study of blood T cell repertoires in COVID-19. On the study more broadly: T cells, B-cell-depleted T cells, or PBMCs provided the cDNA or gDNA that served as material.

Patients in Seattle were enrolled during active infection, then followed longitudinally. As originally analysed: Scientists estimated how many nucleated cells there were by amplifying reference gene primers. Data came from immunoSEQ multiplex PCR; TCRdb stores just in-frame clones and leaves some out. The V and J calls and the clone size are those of that table, but D and trimming were determined from the DNA. This table holds around 250,000 clones, around 89% found once. Germline V gene sequence: CDR1 SGDLS, CDR2 YYNGEE. V was cut by 4 bases and J by 1 base, with 9 bases left in between. The CDR3 is 14 amino acids.

This clonotype originated in a woman aged 60-70 years with COVID-19, enrolled during active disease. The genes are TRBV9 and TRBJ1-5; D unclear. Sequencing input: peripheral blood. The DNA for the CDR3 is TGTGCCAGCAGCTTGGCGGGGAGCAATCAGCCCCAGCATTTT. Protein sequence: CASSLAGSNQPQHF.